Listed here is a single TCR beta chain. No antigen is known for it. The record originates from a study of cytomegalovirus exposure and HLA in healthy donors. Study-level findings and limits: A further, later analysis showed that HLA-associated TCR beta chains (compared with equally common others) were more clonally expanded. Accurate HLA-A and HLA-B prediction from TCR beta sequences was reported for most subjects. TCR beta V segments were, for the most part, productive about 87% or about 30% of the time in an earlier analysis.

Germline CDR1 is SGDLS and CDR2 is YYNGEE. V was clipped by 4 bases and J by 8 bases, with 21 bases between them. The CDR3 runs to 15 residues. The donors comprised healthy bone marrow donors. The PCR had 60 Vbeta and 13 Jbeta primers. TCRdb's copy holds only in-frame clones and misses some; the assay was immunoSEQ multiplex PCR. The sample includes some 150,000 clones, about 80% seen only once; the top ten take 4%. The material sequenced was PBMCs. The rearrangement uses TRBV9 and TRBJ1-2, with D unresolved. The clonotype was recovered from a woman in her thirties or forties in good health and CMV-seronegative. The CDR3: CASSYHTGNAGGYTF. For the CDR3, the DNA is TGTGCCAGCAGCTATCACACCGGGAACGCCGGCGGCTACACCTTC.